The 3 T cell receptor beta chains presented below share a single source sample, sequenced in a study of lymphopenia after photon versus proton radiotherapy. Assay: immunoSEQ multiplex PCR; the TCRdb copy retains only in-frame clones and omits some. The sample carries some 4,800 clones, 88% recorded once. The sequencing here drew on peripheral blood, taken from a patient treated with photon-based radiotherapy. Receptor source: a man aged 30 to 45 with gastric cancer.

The chain employs TRBV15 and TRBJ2-7; D gene unclear. The germline V and J ends were trimmed by 1 base and 0 bases, with 13 bases remaining between them. Germline V gene lookup returns CDR1 LNHNV and CDR2 YYDKDF (reference sequence). The CDR3 consists of 16 residues. CDR3 in DNA: TGTGCCACCAGCAGAGTTGCAAAGGGCAACTCCTACGAGCAGTACTTC. Encoded protein: CATSRVAKGNSYEQYF.

The chain recombines TRBV28 with TRBJ2-1, with D perhaps TRBD2 (6 bases). The germline V gene encodes CDR1 MDHEN and CDR2 SYDVKM. The V end lost 1 base, the J end lost 9 bases, and 19 bases lay between the germline ends. The CDR3 spans 16 residues. As DNA, the CDR3 is TGTGCCAGCAGTTTATACCCAGGGCGGGATGGGGTTGAGCAGTTCTTC. Its protein product is CASSLYPGRDGVEQFF.

This clone is a singleton in its sample. The chain employs TRBV27 and TRBJ2-1, with D uncertain. Germline values: CDR1 MNHEY, CDR2 SMNVEV (reference sequence). Trimming took off 5 bases at V and 2 bases at J, with 13 bases between the two ends. CDR3 length equals 15 residues. The CDR3: CASSPAVGTYNEQFF. The CDR3 nucleotides are TGTGCCAGCAGTCCGGCGGTCGGCACCTACAATGAGCAGTTCTTC.